This T cell receptor beta chain was obtained from a study of blood T cells in healthy people across ages. Study-level information: Template switching recovered approximately one barcoded beta molecule for every two T cells. Study-wide points: Donor CMV infection status was unknown, possibly confounding age-related changes in expanded clonotypes.

The CDR3 totals 13 residues. CDR1 is SQVTM and CDR2 is ANQGSEA in the germline V gene. About this clonotype itself: Its matching antigen is unknown.

Donors were healthy Caucasian individuals from Russia aged about 6 to 100. Each sample had at least 6 million PBMCs isolated. PCR was performed a second time for 7 to 11 cycles using a sample-barcoded 5' primer and a J-beta primer mix. MiXCR, applied by TCRdb to the 5' RACE reads, yields one record per CDR3 protein. This sample has 780,000 or so distinct CDR3 sequences, with more than 50% found just once. The source of this sequence is a middle-aged man in good health. The chain has TRBV29-1 and TRBJ2-5, with 9 bases aligning to TRBD2. Gene TRBJ2-7 matches the end of the DNA better, so the J call may be wrong. Sequenced sample: blood. As DNA, the CDR3 is TGCAGCGTTGCGGCTAGCGGGAACGGCGAGCAGTACTTC. As protein: CSVAASGNGEQYF.